The 20 T cell receptor beta chains below all came from one sample that was sequenced in a study of radiotherapy plus CTLA-4 blockade in lung cancer. Data came from immunoSEQ multiplex PCR; TCRdb stores just in-frame clones and leaves some out. Of over a thousand clones detected, 70% to 90% appear once; the ten largest clones hold just over 9%. This specimen was tumor tissue, taken from a patient treated with radiotherapy plus ipilimumab. The receptors here all came from a human donor with non-small cell lung cancer who had a complete response to radiotherapy plus ipilimumab.

The rearrangement links TRBV19 to TRBJ2-1; the match to TRBD1 covers 9 bases. CDR1 is LNHDA, CDR2 SQIVND, per germline (reference sequence). The trim removed 3 bases at V and 0 bases at J, leaving 3 bases unmatched. The CDR3 consists of 16 residues. This CDR3 reads CASSMDRGGSYNEQFF. In DNA, the CDR3 is TGTGCCAGTAGTATGGACAGGGGAGGCTCCTACAATGAGCAGTTCTTC.

The rearrangement links TRBV29-1 to TRBJ2-1; no firm D call. V was clipped by 4 bases and J by 7 bases, with 14 bases between them. Germline V gene sequence: CDR1 SQVTM, CDR2 ANQGSEA. The CDR3 covers 13 residues. The CDR3 reads CSVASPLMNEQFF. The CDR3 DNA reads TGCAGCGTTGCTAGTCCGCTTATGAATGAGCAGTTCTTC.

This chain uses TRBV4-1 with TRBJ2-2; D call uncertain. The CDR3 is 13 residues long. V was cut by 6 bases and J by 3 bases, with 8 bases left in between. Germline V gene lookup returns CDR1 MGHRA and CDR2 YSYEKL. The CDR3 DNA is TGCGCCAGCAGTAAGGATTACACCGGGGAGCTGTTTTTT. This translates into CASSKDYTGELFF.

The V call is TRBV7-2, the J call TRBJ2-6; D gene uncertain. Between the trimmed V and J ends, which lost 2 bases and 0 bases, there was a span of 8 bases. The V gene's germline CDR1 is SGHTA and CDR2 FQGNSA. The CDR3 is 16 amino acids. CDR3 amino acids: CASSLPGNSGANVLTF. The CDR3 bases are TGTGCCAGCAGCTTACCTGGGAACTCTGGGGCCAACGTCCTGACTTTC.

The chain carries TRBV11-3 and TRBJ2-1; 14 nucleotides line up with TRBD2. From germline, CDR1 is SGHNT and CDR2 YENEEA. The CDR3 covers 18 residues. V shed 5 bases, J shed 1 base, and the junction held 7 bases outside the gene matches. The chain's CDR3 is CASSHSGTSGGSYNEQFF. The CDR3 DNA reads as TGTGCCAGCAGCCATAGTGGGACTAGCGGGGGTTCCTACAATGAGCAGTTCTTC.

The CDR3 sequence: CASSNPGDRYGYTF. As DNA, the CDR3 is TGTGCCAGTAGTAACCCGGGGGACAGATATGGCTACACCTTC. This chain uses TRBV19 with TRBJ1-2; TRBD1 aligns across 7 bases. The CDR3 runs 14 residues. The trim removed 4 bases at V and 5 bases at J, leaving 7 bases unmatched. The germline CDR1 and CDR2 sequences are LNHDA and SQIVND (reference sequence).

The chain carries TRBV30 and TRBJ2-1; no reliable D call. CDR1 and CDR2 (germline): GTSNPN, SVGIG (reference sequence). Trimming cost V 3 bases and J 0 bases, with 6 bases left between them. This CDR3 has 13 residues. The chain's CDR3 is CAWSQDSYNEQFF. Here the CDR3 DNA reads TGTGCCTGGAGCCAGGACTCCTACAATGAGCAGTTCTTC.

The rearrangement joins TRBV4-3 to TRBJ2-3; D gene uncertain. V lost 6 bases and J lost 6, with 13 bases in between. Per the germline V gene, CDR1 is LGHNA and CDR2 is YSLEER. The CDR3 has 13 residues. CDR3 bases: TGCGCCAGCAGTTTAGGCGCGGCGGATACGCAGTATTTT. It specifies CASSLGAADTQYF.

V gene TRBV27 combines with J gene TRBJ1-5; D is ambiguous. The CDR3 extends over 16 amino acids. Germline V lookup: CDR1 MNHEY, CDR2 SMNVEV (reference sequence). V was shortened by 2 bases and J by 3 bases, with 14 bases between the two germline ends. The CDR3 sequence: CASSLTTTDHNQPQHF. The CDR3 DNA reads TGTGCCAGCAGTTTAACAACGACGGACCACAATCAGCCCCAGCATTTT.

This clone was detected once. This rearrangement joins TRBV28 to TRBJ1-5; the D is unclear. The V gene lost 1 base and the J gene lost 9 bases, with 7 bases spanning the gap. Germline-derived CDR1 and CDR2 are MDHEN and SYDVKM. This CDR3 comprises 12 residues. DNA of the CDR3: TGTGCCAGCAGTTTATTAGAGCCGCCCCAGCATTTT. As protein: CASSLLEPPQHF.

The rearrangement uses TRBV14 and TRBJ2-1, with 9 bases aligning to TRBD2. CDR3 size: 14 residues. Germline CDR1 SGHDN, CDR2 FVKESK. The V gene end was trimmed by 0 bases and the J gene end by 9 bases; junction bases not matched to a gene: 3. The CDR3 DNA reads TGTGCCAGCAGCCAAGAACGGCGGGGGGGTGAGCAGTTCTTC. As protein: CASSQERRGGEQFF.

This chain uses TRBV9 with TRBJ2-5, with 8 bases lining up with TRBD1. V shed 4 bases, J shed 5 bases, and the junction held 7 bases outside the gene matches. Looked up from germline, CDR1 is SGDLS and CDR2 is YYNGEE. The length of the CDR3 is 14 residues. The CDR3 DNA is TGTGCCAGCAGCCCCGGGGACAGGATCGAGACCCAGTACTTC. Its translation is CASSPGDRIETQYF. The full variable domain, in which reference TRBV9 and TRBJ2-5 provide the parts outside the CDR3, is DSGVTQTPKHLITATGQRVTLRCSPRSGDLSVYWYQQSLDQGLQFLIQYYNGEERAKGNILERFSAQQFPDLHSELNLSSLELGDSALYFCASSPGDRIETQYFGPGTRLLVL.

V and J are TRBV9 and TRBJ1-1; D remains unclear. The CDR3 is 14 amino acids. Germline V gene data show CDR1 as SGDLS and CDR2 as YYNGEE. Between the trimmed V and J ends, which lost 0 bases and 0 bases, there was a span of 6 bases. The CDR3 loop is CASSVAALNTEAFF. The DNA of the CDR3 is TGTGCCAGCAGCGTAGCGGCCCTGAACACTGAAGCTTTCTTT.

The chain recombines TRBV30 with TRBJ2-7, with D hard to call. The germline V gene has CDR1 GTSNPN and CDR2 SVGIG (reference sequence). The CDR3 loop spans 14 amino acids. V was pared by 0 bases and J by 1 base, with 10 bases between. CDR3 nucleotides: TGTGCCTGGAGTGTACGGGCAGGATCCTACGAGCAGTACTTC. It translates to CAWSVRAGSYEQYF.

Regarding this clone: This same CDR3 is encoded by further DNA sequences in the sample. V gene TRBV7-9 combines with J gene TRBJ1-2, with 8 bases that match TRBD1. The CDR3 has 14 amino acids. J lost 2 bases, V lost 4 bases, and 3 bases had no gene match. The germline V gene has CDR1 SEHNR and CDR2 FQNEAQ (reference sequence). CDR3 DNA sequence: TGTGCCAGCAGCTCGACAGGGGTGAACTATGGCTACACCTTC. Translated: CASSSTGVNYGYTF.

This chain joins TRBV25-1 and TRBJ1-1; D call uncertain. Trimming took off 3 bases at V and 6 bases at J, with 11 bases between the two ends. This CDR3 region has 13 residues. CDR1 and CDR2 from the germline V gene are MGHDK and SYGVNS. The CDR3 region has the DNA TGTGCCAGCAGTGATCCCGGGTGGCCTGAAGCTTTCTTT. Protein: CASSDPGWPEAFF.

The rearrangement links TRBV27 to TRBJ1-4, with 7 nucleotides matching TRBD1. Germline-derived CDR1 and CDR2 are MNHEY and SMNVEV (reference sequence). Germline trimming cut 6 bases from V and 8 bases from J; bases unmatched to any gene: 12. This CDR3 is built from 15 residues. The CDR3, as DNA: TGTGCCAGCAGCAGAGATCGGACAGGTGGGGAAAAACTGTTTTTT. Translation: CASSRDRTGGEKLFF.

V usage is TRBV6-1 and J usage is TRBJ1-6; TRBD1 might be the D (5 bases). Germline V lookup: CDR1 MNHNS, CDR2 SASEGT. The CDR3 is made up of 15 amino acids. Trimming cost V 1 base and J 10 bases, with 14 bases left between them. The CDR3 reads CASSEVRFRGSPLHF. Here the CDR3 DNA reads TGTGCCAGCAGTGAAGTAAGATTCCGGGGGTCACCCCTCCACTTT.

The V and J genes are TRBV30 and TRBJ1-2; D is unclear. CDR3 length: 12 amino acids. Germline CDR1 reads GTSNPN; CDR2 reads SVGIG (reference sequence). V lost 0 bases and J 4 bases, leaving 6 bases between the germline ends. CDR3 DNA sequence: TGTGCCTGGAGTGTCGAGGGCTATGGCTACACCTTC. Encoded protein: CAWSVEGYGYTF. Together with reference TRBV30 and TRBJ1-2, the CDR3 gives the full variable domain: SQTIHQWPATLVQPVGSPLSLECTVEGTSNPNLYWYRQAAGRGLQLLFYSVGIGQISSEVPQNLSASRPQDRQFILSSKKLLLSDSGFYLCAWSVEGYGYTFGSGTRLTVV.

The V call is TRBV30, the J call TRBJ2-1; 11 bases line up with TRBD2. This CDR3 is 14 amino acids long. Unmatched junction bases numbered 5, after V lost 2 bases and J lost 8 bases. Germline V gives CDR1 GTSNPN, CDR2 SVGIG (reference sequence). The CDR3, as DNA: TGTGCCTGGAGTCTACTAGCGGGAGTCGATGAGCAGTTCTTC. It yields the protein CAWSLLAGVDEQFF.